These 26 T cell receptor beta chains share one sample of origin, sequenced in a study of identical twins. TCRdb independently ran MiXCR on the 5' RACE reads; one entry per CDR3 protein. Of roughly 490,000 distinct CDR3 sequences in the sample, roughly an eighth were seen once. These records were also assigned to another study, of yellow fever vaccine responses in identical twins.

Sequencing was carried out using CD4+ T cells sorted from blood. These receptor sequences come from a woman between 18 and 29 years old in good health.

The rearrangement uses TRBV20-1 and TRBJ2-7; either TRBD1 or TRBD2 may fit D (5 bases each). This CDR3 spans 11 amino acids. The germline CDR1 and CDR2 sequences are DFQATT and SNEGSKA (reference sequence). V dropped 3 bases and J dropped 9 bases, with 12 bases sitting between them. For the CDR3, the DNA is TGCAGTGCTAGTACGTCGGGGCCGCAGTACTTC. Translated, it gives CSASTSGPQYF.

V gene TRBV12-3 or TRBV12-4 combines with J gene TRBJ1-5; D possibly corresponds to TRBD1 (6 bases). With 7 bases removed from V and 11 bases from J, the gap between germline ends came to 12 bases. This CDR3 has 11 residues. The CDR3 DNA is TGTGCCAGCACCCAGGGGTTTACCCAGCATTTT. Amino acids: CASTQGFTQHF.

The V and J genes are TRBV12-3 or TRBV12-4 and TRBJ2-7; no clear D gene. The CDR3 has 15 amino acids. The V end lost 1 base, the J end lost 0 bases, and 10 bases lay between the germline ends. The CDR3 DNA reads TGTGCCAGCAGTTTAGGGGCAGAAAGCTCCTACGAGCAGTACTTC. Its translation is CASSLGAESSYEQYF.

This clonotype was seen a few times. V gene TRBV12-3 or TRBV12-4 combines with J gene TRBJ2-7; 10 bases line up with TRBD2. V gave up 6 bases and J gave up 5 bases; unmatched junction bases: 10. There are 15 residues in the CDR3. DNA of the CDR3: TGTGCCAGCAGCGAGGGACTAGCGACCTTCCACGAGCAGTACTTC. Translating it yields CASSEGLATFHEQYF.

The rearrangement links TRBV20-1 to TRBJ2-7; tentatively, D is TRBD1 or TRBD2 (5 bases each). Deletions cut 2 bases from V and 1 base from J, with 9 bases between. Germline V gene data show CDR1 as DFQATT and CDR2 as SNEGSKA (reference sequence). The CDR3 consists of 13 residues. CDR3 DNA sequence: TGCAGTGCTAGAAAAGAGGGGTCCTACGAGCAGTACTTC. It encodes CSARKEGSYEQYF.

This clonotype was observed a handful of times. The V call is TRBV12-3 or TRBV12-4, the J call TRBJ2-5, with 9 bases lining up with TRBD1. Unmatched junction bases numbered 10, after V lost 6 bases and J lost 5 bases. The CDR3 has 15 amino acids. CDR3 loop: CASSRTGALRETQYF. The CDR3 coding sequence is TGTGCCAGCAGCAGGACAGGGGCGCTGCGGGAGACCCAGTACTTC.

CDR3 sequence: CASSQGVGQGTDTQYF. The CDR3 nucleotides read TGTGCCAGCAGCCAAGGGGTAGGACAGGGAACAGATACGCAGTATTTT. This chain uses TRBV4-2 with TRBJ2-3, with 8 bases fitting TRBD1. Germline V gene sequence: CDR1 LGHNA, CDR2 YNFKEQ. The CDR3 consists of 16 residues. V lost 1 base to trimming and J lost 3 bases; unmatched junction nucleotides: 6.

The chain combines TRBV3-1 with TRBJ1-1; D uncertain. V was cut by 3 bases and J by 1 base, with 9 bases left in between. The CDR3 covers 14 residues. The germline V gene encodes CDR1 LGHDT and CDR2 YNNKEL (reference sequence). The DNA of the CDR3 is TGTGCCAGCAGCCATCGGACGGAGAACACTGAAGCTTTCTTT. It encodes CASSHRTENTEAFF.

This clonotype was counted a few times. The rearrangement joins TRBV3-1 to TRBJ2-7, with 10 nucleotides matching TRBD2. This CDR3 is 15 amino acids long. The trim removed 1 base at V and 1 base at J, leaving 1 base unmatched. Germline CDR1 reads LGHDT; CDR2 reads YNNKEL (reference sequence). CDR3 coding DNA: TGTGCCAGCAGCCAAGTAGCGGGGGGTTCCTACGAGCAGTACTTC. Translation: CASSQVAGGSYEQYF.

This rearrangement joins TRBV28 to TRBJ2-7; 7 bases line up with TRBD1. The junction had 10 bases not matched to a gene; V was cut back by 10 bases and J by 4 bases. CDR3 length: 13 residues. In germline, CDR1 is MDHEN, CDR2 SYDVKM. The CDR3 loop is CATNRDSIYEQYF. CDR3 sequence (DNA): TGTGCCACTAATCGGGACAGTATATACGAGCAGTACTTC.

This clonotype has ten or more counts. Here the CDR3 DNA reads TGCAGTGCTAGGGGGGCGAGCTCCTACAATGAGCAGTTCTTC. As protein: CSARGASSYNEQFF. The chain has TRBV20-1 and TRBJ2-1, with a possible D match to TRBD1 (6 bases). Per germline, CDR1 DFQATT and CDR2 SNEGSKA (reference sequence). CDR3 length: 14 amino acids. V was cut by 3 bases and J by 0 bases, with 9 bases left in between.

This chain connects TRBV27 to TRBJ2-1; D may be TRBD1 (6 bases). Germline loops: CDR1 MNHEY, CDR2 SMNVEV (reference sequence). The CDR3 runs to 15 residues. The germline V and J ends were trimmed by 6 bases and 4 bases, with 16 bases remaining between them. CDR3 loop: CASSPTGTPYNEQFF. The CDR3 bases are TGTGCCAGCAGCCCAACCGGGACACCATACAATGAGCAGTTCTTC.

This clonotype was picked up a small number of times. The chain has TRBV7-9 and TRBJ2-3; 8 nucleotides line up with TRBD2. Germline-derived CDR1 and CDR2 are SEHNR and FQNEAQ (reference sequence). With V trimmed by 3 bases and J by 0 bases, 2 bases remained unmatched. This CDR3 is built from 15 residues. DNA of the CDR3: TGTGCCAGCAGCTTTAGCGGGACTAGCACAGATACGCAGTATTTT. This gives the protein CASSFSGTSTDTQYF.

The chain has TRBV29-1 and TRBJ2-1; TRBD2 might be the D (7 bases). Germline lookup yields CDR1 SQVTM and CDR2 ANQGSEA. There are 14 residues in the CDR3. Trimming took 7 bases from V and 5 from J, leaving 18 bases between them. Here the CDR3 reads CSGVGGLQNNEQFF. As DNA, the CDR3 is TGCAGCGGCGTCGGGGGGCTCCAGAACAATGAGCAGTTCTTC.

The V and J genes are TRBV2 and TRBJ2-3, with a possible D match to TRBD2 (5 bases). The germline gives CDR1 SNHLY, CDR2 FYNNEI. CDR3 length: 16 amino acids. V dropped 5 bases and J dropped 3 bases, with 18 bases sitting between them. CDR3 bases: TGTGCCAGCAGTATGGACTTCGCCCTCGGGACAGATACGCAGTATTTT. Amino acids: CASSMDFALGTDTQYF.

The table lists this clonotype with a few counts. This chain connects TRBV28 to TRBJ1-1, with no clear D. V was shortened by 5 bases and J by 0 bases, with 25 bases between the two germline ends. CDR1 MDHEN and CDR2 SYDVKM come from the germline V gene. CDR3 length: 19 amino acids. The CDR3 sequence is CASSAPGVGLTFMNTEAFF. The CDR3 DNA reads TGTGCCAGCAGTGCCCCGGGAGTAGGGCTTACCTTTATGAACACTGAAGCTTTCTTT.

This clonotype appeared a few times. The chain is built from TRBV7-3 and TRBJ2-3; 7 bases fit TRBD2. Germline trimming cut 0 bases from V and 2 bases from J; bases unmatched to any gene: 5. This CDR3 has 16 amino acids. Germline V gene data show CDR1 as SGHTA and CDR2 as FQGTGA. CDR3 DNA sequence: TGTGCCAGCAGCTTAACAGGCGGGGGTAACACAGATACGCAGTATTTT. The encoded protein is CASSLTGGGNTDTQYF.

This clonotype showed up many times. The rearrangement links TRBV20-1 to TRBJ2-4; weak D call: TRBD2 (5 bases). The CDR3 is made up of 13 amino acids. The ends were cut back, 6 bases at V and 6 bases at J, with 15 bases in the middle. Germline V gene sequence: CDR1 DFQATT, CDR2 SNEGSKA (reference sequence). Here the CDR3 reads CSAQGGTVNIQYF. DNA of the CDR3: TGCAGTGCACAAGGAGGAACCGTAAACATTCAGTACTTC.

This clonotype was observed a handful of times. CDR3 residues: CASSLSTSGTYEQYF. The CDR3, as DNA: TGTGCCAGCAGCCTGTCGACTAGCGGAACCTACGAGCAGTACTTC. The V and J genes are TRBV4-2 and TRBJ2-7; TRBD2 matches 9 bases. V shed 4 bases and J 2 bases; nucleotides not matched to a gene: 6. Germline values: CDR1 LGHNA, CDR2 YNFKEQ. The CDR3 contains 15 residues.

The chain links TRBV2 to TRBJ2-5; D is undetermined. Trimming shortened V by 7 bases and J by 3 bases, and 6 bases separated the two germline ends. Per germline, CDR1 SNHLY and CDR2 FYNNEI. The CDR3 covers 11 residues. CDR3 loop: CASTTKETQYF. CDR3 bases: TGTGCCAGCACCACAAAAGAGACCCAGTACTTC.

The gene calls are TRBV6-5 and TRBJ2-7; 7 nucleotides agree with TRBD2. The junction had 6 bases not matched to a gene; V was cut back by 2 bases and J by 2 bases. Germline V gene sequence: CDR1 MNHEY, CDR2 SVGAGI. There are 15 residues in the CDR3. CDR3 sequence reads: CASSYGRGTTYEQYF. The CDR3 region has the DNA TGTGCCAGCAGTTACGGGCGGGGGACCACCTACGAGCAGTACTTC.

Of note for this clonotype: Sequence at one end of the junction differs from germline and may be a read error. This chain's CDR3 is CASNLVPSSGYTF. In DNA form, the CDR3 reads TGTGCCAGCAACTTAGTTCCATCCTCTGGCTACACCTTC. The J gene is TRBJ1-2, the V gene TRBV7-9; D is ambiguous. This CDR3 contains 13 residues. Germline V lookup: CDR1 SEHNR, CDR2 FQNEAQ (reference sequence).

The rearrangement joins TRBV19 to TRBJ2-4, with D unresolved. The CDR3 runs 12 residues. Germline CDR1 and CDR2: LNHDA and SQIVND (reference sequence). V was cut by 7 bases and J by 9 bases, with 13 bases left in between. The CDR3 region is CASIGFGAIQYF. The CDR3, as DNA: TGTGCCAGTATTGGGTTTGGCGCCATTCAGTACTTC.

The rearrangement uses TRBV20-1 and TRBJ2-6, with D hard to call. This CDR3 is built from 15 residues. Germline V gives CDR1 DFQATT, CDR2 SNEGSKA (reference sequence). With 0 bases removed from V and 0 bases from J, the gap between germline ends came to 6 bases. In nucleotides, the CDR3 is TGCAGTGCTAGAGACCAAAGCTCTGGGGCCAACGTCCTGACTTTC. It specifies CSARDQSSGANVLTF.

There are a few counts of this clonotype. CDR3 sequence (DNA): TGCAGTGCTAGCGGGAGAAGCACAGATACGCAGTATTTT. Amino acid sequence: CSASGRSTDTQYF. The genes are TRBV20-1 and TRBJ2-3, with D perhaps TRBD2 (6 bases). Trimming left V 3 bases short and J 0 bases short, with 7 bases between. This CDR3 comprises 13 residues. Germline lookup yields CDR1 DFQATT and CDR2 SNEGSKA (reference sequence).

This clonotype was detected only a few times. The CDR3 DNA reads TGCGCCAGCAGCTGGAGGGCCGAGGCTGAAGCTTTCTTT. Translated: CASSWRAEAEAFF. The chain has TRBV5-1 and TRBJ1-1; D unresolved. This CDR3 is built from 13 residues. Germline CDR1 SGHRS, CDR2 YFSETQ. V lost 3 bases and J lost 6, with 12 bases in between.